The 15 T cell receptor beta chains given below trace back to one sample, sequenced in a study of blood T cell repertoires in COVID-19. Generated by immunoSEQ multiplex PCR, the TCRdb table keeps only in-frame clones and is missing some. This table holds 260,000 or so clones, 85% found once. Sequencing was performed on PBMCs or T cells enriched from blood (not recorded which). These receptors all come from a woman aged 45-65 years who had recovered from COVID-19.

V usage is TRBV2 and J usage is TRBJ1-5; weak D call: TRBD1 (6 bases). V lost 6 bases, J lost 3 bases, and 9 bases lay in between. Per the germline V gene, CDR1 is SNHLY and CDR2 is FYNNEI. The CDR3 consists of 13 residues. CDR3 sequence reads: CASRRQDNQPQHF. The CDR3 DNA follows: TGTGCCAGCAGGAGACAGGACAATCAGCCCCAGCATTTT. The full variable domain, rest sourced from reference TRBV2 and TRBJ1-5, is EPEVTQTPSHQVTQMGQEVILRCVPISNHLYFYWYRQILGQKVEFLVSFYNNEISEKSEIFDDQFSVERPDGSNFTLKIRSTKLEDSAMYFCASRRQDNQPQHFGDGTRLSIL.

This chain joins TRBV27 and TRBJ2-7; 13 bases align to TRBD2. Germline V gives CDR1 MNHEY, CDR2 SMNVEV (reference sequence). V was pared by 5 bases and J by 3 bases, with 4 bases of the junction left unmatched. CDR3 size: 15 residues. The CDR3 sequence is CASSLTSGGDYEQYF. The CDR3 bases are TGTGCCAGCAGTCTCACTAGCGGGGGGGACTACGAGCAGTACTTC.

The rearrangement uses TRBV20-1 and TRBJ2-5; TRBD1 is a possible D gene (5 bases). Germline V gene sequence: CDR1 DFQATT, CDR2 SNEGSKA (reference sequence). V dropped 5 bases and J dropped 8 bases, with 9 bases sitting between them. CDR3 length equals 10 residues. CDR3 region: CSASGKTQYF. Here the CDR3 DNA reads TGCAGTGCTTCAGGGAAAACCCAGTACTTC.

The chain recombines TRBV6-5 with TRBJ1-4; 9 bases line up with TRBD1. The CDR3 extends over 15 amino acids. The germline V gene encodes CDR1 MNHEY and CDR2 SVGAGI. V trimming: 4 bases; J trimming: 9 bases; junction bases outside the gene matches: 9. The CDR3 coding sequence is TGTGCCAGCAGTTCTACCGGGACAGGGAGGAAAAAACTGTTTTTT. Protein sequence: CASSSTGTGRKKLFF.

The V and J genes are TRBV19 and TRBJ1-6; tentatively, D is TRBD1 (5 bases). Germline lookup yields CDR1 LNHDA and CDR2 SQIVND (reference sequence). The CDR3 sequence is 14 residues long. V dropped 1 base and J dropped 5 bases, with 6 bases sitting between them. CDR3 residues: CASSIGQNNSPLHF. Written as DNA, the CDR3 is TGTGCCAGTAGTATAGGACAGAATAATTCACCCCTCCACTTT. The whole variable domain, remainder taken from reference TRBV19 and TRBJ1-6, is DGGITQSPKYLFRKEGQNVTLSCEQNLNHDAMYWYRQDPGQGLRLIYYSQIVNDFQKGDIAEGYSVSREKKESFPLTVTSAQKNPTAFYLCASSIGQNNSPLHFGNGTRLTVT.

V is TRBV30 and J is TRBJ2-1; the D is unclear. CDR1 and CDR2 from the germline V gene are GTSNPN and SVGIG (reference sequence). The V end was cut by 0 bases, the J end by 9 bases, with 12 bases between. The CDR3 extends over 13 amino acids. CDR3 in DNA: TGTGCCTGGAGTGTACTGGGCCTGGGTGAGCAGTTCTTC. Its translation is CAWSVLGLGEQFF.

CDR3 nucleotide sequence: TGTGCCAGCAGTTCCCCCGGGACAGGAAAGGCAGATACGCAGTATTTT. Amino acid sequence: CASSSPGTGKADTQYF. The chain couples TRBV28 to TRBJ2-3; TRBD1 agrees at 8 bases. The CDR3 loop spans 16 amino acids. Germline V gene data show CDR1 as MDHEN and CDR2 as SYDVKM. V lost 4 bases to trimming and J lost 4 bases; unmatched junction nucleotides: 10.

The J gene is TRBJ1-5, the V gene TRBV7-2, with TRBD1 identical over 7 bases. This CDR3 is built from 15 residues. In germline, CDR1 is SGHTA, CDR2 FQGNSA. J was trimmed by 4 bases and V by 1 base; bases with no gene match: 4. CDR3 region: CASSLVSRGNQPQHF. CDR3 bases: TGTGCCAGCAGCTTAGTCTCCAGGGGGAATCAGCCCCAGCATTTT.

This sequence joins TRBV2 and TRBJ2-2; 9 nucleotides align to TRBD1. Germline V gene data show CDR1 as SNHLY and CDR2 as FYNNEI. V shed 6 bases and J 6 bases; nucleotides not matched to a gene: 11. This CDR3 has 16 amino acids. CDR3 region: CASRKNMGQGSGELFF. In DNA form, the CDR3 reads TGTGCCAGCAGGAAGAATATGGGACAGGGCTCCGGGGAGCTGTTTTTT.

This rearrangement joins TRBV13 to TRBJ1-2, with D hard to call. The CDR3 is 13 amino acids. V was pared by 8 bases and J by 5 bases, with 15 bases between. Germline V gene data show CDR1 as PRHDT and CDR2 as FYEKMQ (reference sequence). CDR3 in DNA: TGTGCCAGCGACCTTGGGCCCTATTATGGCTACACCTTC. Amino acid sequence: CASDLGPYYGYTF.

This clone showed up just once. The V and J genes are TRBV10-1 and TRBJ1-2, with D perhaps TRBD1 (5 bases). Germline CDR1 reads WNHNN; CDR2 reads SYGVQD (reference sequence). This CDR3 is built from 13 residues. The ends were cut back, 5 bases at V and 3 bases at J, with 10 bases in the middle. The CDR3 region is CASSKDTDYGYTF. The DNA for the CDR3 is TGCGCCAGCAGTAAGGACACCGACTATGGCTACACCTTC.

V usage is TRBV13 and J usage is TRBJ1-6; D is ambiguous. The ends were cut back, 0 bases at V and 0 bases at J, with 12 bases in the middle. This CDR3 region has 18 residues. Per the germline V gene, CDR1 is PRHDT and CDR2 is FYEKMQ (reference sequence). The CDR3 sequence is CASSLGPQRSSYNSPLHF. The DNA of the CDR3 is TGTGCCAGCAGCTTAGGCCCCCAGAGGAGCTCCTATAATTCACCCCTCCACTTT.

J is TRBJ2-7 and V is TRBV19, with a weak D call TRBD2 (6 bases). This CDR3 is 11 amino acids long. Germline V gene sequence: CDR1 LNHDA, CDR2 SQIVND (reference sequence). The V end lost 8 bases, the J end lost 1 base, and 6 bases lay between the germline ends. The CDR3 nucleotides are TGTGCCAGTGCGGGGTCCTACGAGCAGTACTTC. Its translation is CASAGSYEQYF.

In its sample, this clone was seen a few times. The chain combines TRBV6-2 or TRBV6-3 with TRBJ1-2; unclear D gene. Germline values: CDR1 MNHEY, CDR2 SVGEGT. V was clipped by 2 bases and J by 0 bases, with 4 bases between them. This CDR3 is built from 13 residues. The CDR3 reads CASSYLANYGYTF. The CDR3 DNA follows: TGTGCCAGCAGTTACCTAGCTAACTATGGCTACACCTTC.

The chain combines TRBV5-5 with TRBJ2-7, with 9 positions matching TRBD2. Germline trimming cut 4 bases from V and 7 bases from J; bases unmatched to any gene: 12. The CDR3 consists of 15 residues. CDR1 is SGHKS, CDR2 YYEKEE, per germline (reference sequence). CDR3 DNA: TGTGCCAGCAGCCACCCGGGGGTAGCGGGAGAGGAGCAGTACTTC. Protein sequence: CASSHPGVAGEEQYF.